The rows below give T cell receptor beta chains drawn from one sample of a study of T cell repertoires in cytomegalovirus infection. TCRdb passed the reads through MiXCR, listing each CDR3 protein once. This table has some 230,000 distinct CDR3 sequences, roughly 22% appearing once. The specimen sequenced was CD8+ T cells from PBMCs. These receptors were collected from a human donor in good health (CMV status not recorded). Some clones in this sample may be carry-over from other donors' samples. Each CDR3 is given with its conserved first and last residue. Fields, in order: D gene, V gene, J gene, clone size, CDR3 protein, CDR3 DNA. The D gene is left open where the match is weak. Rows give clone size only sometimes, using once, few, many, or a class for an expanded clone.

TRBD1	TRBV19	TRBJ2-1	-	CASKDRGYNEQFF	TGTGCCAGTAAGGACAGGGGCTACAATGAGCAGTTCTTC
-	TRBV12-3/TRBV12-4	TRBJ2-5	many	CASSLVLLQETQYF	TGTGCCAGCAGTTTAGTTCTACTACAAGAGACCCAGTACTTC
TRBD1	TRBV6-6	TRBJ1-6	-	CASIAQGWNSPLHF	TGTGCCAGCATCGCACAGGGGTGGAATTCACCCCTCCACTTT
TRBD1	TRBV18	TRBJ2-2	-	CASSTYRGRPTGELFF	TGTGCCAGCTCAACTTACAGGGGGCGGCCCACCGGGGAGCTGTTTTTT
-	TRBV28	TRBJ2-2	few	CASSPHTGELFF	TGTGCCAGCAGTCCCCACACCGGGGAGCTGTTTTTT
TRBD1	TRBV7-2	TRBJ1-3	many	CASSLGGQGLGNTIYF	TGTGCCAGCAGCTTAGGCGGACAGGGCTTAGGAAACACCATATATTTT
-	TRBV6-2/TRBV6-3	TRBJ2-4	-	CASSYSGQENIQYF	TGTGCCAGCAGTTACTCTGGGCAGGAAAACATTCAGTACTTC
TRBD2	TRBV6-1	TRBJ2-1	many	CASRGTSGGRNEQFF	TGTGCCAGCAGAGGGACTAGCGGGGGCCGCAATGAGCAGTTCTTC
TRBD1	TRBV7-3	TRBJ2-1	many	CASSSTGVRQFF	TGTGCCAGCAGCTCTACAGGGGTTCGGCAGTTCTTC
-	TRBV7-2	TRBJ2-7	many	CASSLGPEYEQYF	TGTGCCAGCAGCTTAGGTCCAGAATACGAGCAGTACTTC
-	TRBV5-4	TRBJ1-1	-	CASSLHGAAEAFF	TGTGCCAGCAGCCTCCACGGGGCGGCTGAAGCTTTCTTT
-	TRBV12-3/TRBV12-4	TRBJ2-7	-	CASSLGQVTYEQYF	TGTGCCAGCAGTTTAGGCCAGGTAACCTACGAGCAGTACTTC
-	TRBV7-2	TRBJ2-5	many	CASSPFPGTFQETQYF	TGTGCCAGCAGCCCATTCCCCGGGACTTTTCAAGAGACCCAGTACTTC
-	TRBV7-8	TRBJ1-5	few	CASSFAGTSQPQHF	TGTGCCAGCAGCTTCGCAGGGACCAGTCAGCCCCAGCATTTT
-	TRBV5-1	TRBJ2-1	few	CASSQMGPDYNEQFF	TGCGCCAGCAGCCAAATGGGGCCAGATTACAATGAGCAGTTCTTC
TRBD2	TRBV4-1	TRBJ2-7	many	CASSQASGGPSYEQYF	TGCGCCAGCAGCCAGGCTAGCGGGGGGCCCTCCTACGAGCAGTACTTC
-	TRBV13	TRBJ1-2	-	CASSDQGGANYGYTF	TGTGCCAGCAGCGATCAGGGTGGGGCTAACTATGGCTACACCTTC
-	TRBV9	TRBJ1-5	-	CASSVAGTAQPQHF	TGTGCCAGCAGCGTAGCTGGGACGGCTCAGCCCCAGCATTTT
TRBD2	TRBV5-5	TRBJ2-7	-	CASSLGAGEGYEQYF	TGTGCCAGCAGCTTGGGAGCGGGGGAAGGCTACGAGCAGTACTTC
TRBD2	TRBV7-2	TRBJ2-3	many	CASSPHPSGGLDTQYF	TGTGCCAGCAGCCCCCACCCTAGCGGGGGGCTAGATACGCAGTATTTT
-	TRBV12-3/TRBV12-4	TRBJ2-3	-	CASSLAGGLSDTQYF	TGTGCCAGCAGTTTAGCGGGGGGTCTATCAGATACGCAGTATTTT
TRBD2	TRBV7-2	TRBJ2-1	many	CASSSTSGPYNEQFF	TGTGCCAGCAGCTCCACTAGCGGTCCCTACAATGAGCAGTTCTTC
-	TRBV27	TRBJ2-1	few	CASSLGRTYNEQFF	TGTGCCAGCAGTTTGGGACGGACCTACAATGAGCAGTTCTTC
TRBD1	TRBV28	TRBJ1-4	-	CASSLPGQGYEKLFF	TGTGCCAGCAGCCTCCCGGGACAGGGGTATGAAAAACTGTTTTTT
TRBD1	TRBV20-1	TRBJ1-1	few	CSASRGDRGRLNTEAFF	TGCAGTGCTAGTCGGGGGGACAGGGGACGGCTTAACACTGAAGCTTTCTTT
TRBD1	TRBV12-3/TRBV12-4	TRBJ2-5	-	CASSLSGTVETQYF	TGTGCCAGCAGTCTTTCCGGGACAGTTGAGACCCAGTACTTC
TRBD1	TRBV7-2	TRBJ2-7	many	CASSGGTGANEQYF	TGTGCCAGCAGCGGGGGGACAGGGGCTAACGAGCAGTACTTC
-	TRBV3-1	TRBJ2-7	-	CASSQGSLLRSYEQYF	TGTGCCAGCAGCCAAGGATCGTTGCTCCGTTCCTACGAGCAGTACTTC
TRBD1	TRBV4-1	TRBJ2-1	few	CASSHPRGSSYNEQFF	TGCGCCAGCAGCCATCCCAGGGGGTCCTCCTACAATGAGCAGTTCTTC
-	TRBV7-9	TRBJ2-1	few	CASRQGNYNEQFF	TGTGCCAGCAGGCAGGGAAATTACAATGAGCAGTTCTTC
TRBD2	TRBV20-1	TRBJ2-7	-	CSASSGISYEQYF	TGCAGTGCTAGTAGCGGGATATCCTACGAGCAGTACTTC
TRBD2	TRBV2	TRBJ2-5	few	CASQGLAGPGETQYF	TGTGCCAGCCAGGGACTAGCGGGTCCAGGAGAGACCCAGTACTTC
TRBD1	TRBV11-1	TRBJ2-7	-	CASSSLGGTGGIDEQYF	TGTGCCAGCAGCTCATTGGGCGGGACAGGGGGGATTGACGAGCAGTACTTC
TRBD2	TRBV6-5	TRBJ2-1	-	CASSWGLANEQFF	TGTGCCAGCAGTTGGGGACTAGCCAATGAGCAGTTCTTC
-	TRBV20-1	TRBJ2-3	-	CSAREGASTDTQYF	TGCAGTGCTAGAGAGGGGGCTAGCACAGATACGCAGTATTTT
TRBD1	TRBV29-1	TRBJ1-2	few	CSVVGQTNYGYTF	TGCAGCGTTGTGGGACAGACTAACTATGGCTACACCTTC
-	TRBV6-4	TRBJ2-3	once	CASSESGGGTDTQYF	TGTGCCAGCAGTGAATCTGGAGGGGGCACAGATACGCAGTATTTT
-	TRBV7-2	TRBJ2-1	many	CATEGAGALYNEQFF	TGTGCCACCGAGGGGGCGGGGGCCCTCTACAATGAGCAGTTCTTC
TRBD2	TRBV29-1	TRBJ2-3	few	CSAWGSGYTDTQYF	TGCAGCGCTTGGGGTAGCGGGTACACAGATACGCAGTATTTT
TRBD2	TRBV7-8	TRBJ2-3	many	CASSSFSGLAGTDTQYF	TGTGCCAGCAGCTCGTTTTCGGGACTAGCGGGGACAGATACGCAGTATTTT
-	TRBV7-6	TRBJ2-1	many	CASSSGARVEQFF	TGTGCCAGCAGCTCCGGTGCGCGGGTTGAGCAGTTCTTC
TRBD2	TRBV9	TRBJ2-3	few	CASSSSGGLASDTQYF	TGTGCCAGCAGCTCTAGCGGGGGACTAGCGTCAGATACGCAGTATTTT
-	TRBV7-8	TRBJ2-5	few	CASSSRTTWTETQYF	TGTGCCAGCAGCTCCCGGACGACGTGGACAGAGACCCAGTACTTC
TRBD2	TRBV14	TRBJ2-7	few	CASSQDEGLAGAEYF	TGTGCCAGCAGCCAAGATGAGGGACTAGCGGGGGCGGAGTACTTC
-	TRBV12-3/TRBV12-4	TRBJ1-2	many	CASSPLGPYGYTF	TGTGCCAGCAGTCCCCTCGGGCCCTATGGCTACACCTTC
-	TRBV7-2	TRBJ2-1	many	CASRDGATNEQFF	TGTGCCAGCAGGGACGGGGCAACCAATGAGCAGTTCTTC